These 30 T cell receptor beta chains came from one sample sequenced in a study of T-cell memory formation after mild COVID-19. TCRdb processed the 5' RACE reads anew with MiXCR; each CDR3 protein has one entry. The profile covers under 400,000 distinct CDR3 sequences, with around 21% appearing a single time and 12% taken by the ten largest. Sequenced sample: PBMCs or a T cell subset sorted from them (not recorded which). These receptors came from an adult woman who had mild COVID-19 (a few samples of this study predate the infection). Cell type and time point are not known.

There are a few counts of this clonotype. The V gene is TRBV20-1, the J gene TRBJ1-2; D remains ambiguous. With 4 bases removed from V and 2 bases from J, the gap between germline ends came to 11 bases. The CDR3 extends over 13 amino acids. The V gene's germline CDR1 is DFQATT and CDR2 SNEGSKA (reference sequence). The CDR3 spells CSAIGVQNYGYTF. The DNA for the CDR3 is TGCAGTGCTATTGGGGTACAGAACTATGGCTACACCTTC.

The table lists this clonotype with a few counts. The rearrangement joins TRBV7-9 to TRBJ1-4; D is possibly TRBD1 (6 bases). CDR1 and CDR2 from the germline V gene are SEHNR and FQNEAQ (reference sequence). V lost 2 bases to trimming and J lost 5 bases, with 12 bases between them. The CDR3 is 15 amino acids. The CDR3 DNA sequence: TGTGCCAGCAGCTTATCCGGGGGCTTAAATGAAAAACTGTTTTTT. Amino acids: CASSLSGGLNEKLFF.

This chain connects TRBV29-1 to TRBJ2-6; no clear D gene. CDR1 SQVTM and CDR2 ANQGSEA come from the germline V gene. The CDR3 covers 14 residues. Trimming stripped 5 bases from V and 2 bases from J, with 10 bases between. Here the CDR3 DNA reads TGCAGCGTTAGTGCGGTAGCTGGGGCCAACGTCCTGACTTTC. Amino acids: CSVSAVAGANVLTF.

The chain has TRBV18 and TRBJ1-1; TRBD1 aligns across 9 bases. Germline V gene sequence: CDR1 KGHSH, CDR2 LQKENI. V lost 2 bases and J lost 4; bases outside the gene matches: 8. The CDR3 is 16 residues long. CDR3 amino acids: CASSPRDRVVGTEAFF. In DNA form, the CDR3 reads TGTGCCAGCTCACCAAGGGACAGGGTTGTAGGCACTGAAGCTTTCTTT. Drawing the rest from reference TRBV18 and TRBJ1-1, the complete variable domain is NAGVMQNPRHLVRRRGQEARLRCSPMKGHSHVYWYRQLPEEGLKFMVYLQKENIIDESGMPKERFSAEFPKEGPSILRIQQVVRGDSAAYFCASSPRDRVVGTEAFFGQGTRLTVV.

The chain joins TRBV11-1 to TRBJ2-1; D is tentatively TRBD1 or TRBD2 (5 bases each). The CDR3 has 14 residues. V was cut by 5 bases and J by 4 bases, with 12 bases left in between. The V gene's germline CDR1 is SGHAT and CDR2 FQDESV (reference sequence). The CDR3 here is CASSPGTLYNEQFF. The CDR3 nucleotides read TGTGCCAGCAGCCCAGGGACGTTGTACAATGAGCAGTTCTTC.

The rearrangement joins TRBV20-1 to TRBJ1-1; weak D call: TRBD1 (6 bases). This CDR3 is built from 15 residues. With 5 bases removed from V and 7 bases from J, the gap between germline ends came to 23 bases. The germline V gene has CDR1 DFQATT and CDR2 SNEGSKA (reference sequence). CDR3 sequence: CSADLGARVTSEAFF. The DNA for the CDR3 is TGCAGTGCTGACCTGGGGGCACGGGTTACGAGTGAAGCTTTCTTT.

V is TRBV5-1 and J is TRBJ1-1; TRBD1 is a possible D gene (5 bases). The germline V gene has CDR1 SGHRS and CDR2 YFSETQ. Trimming took off 0 bases at V and 0 bases at J, with 12 bases between the two ends. The CDR3 spans 16 residues. The CDR3 here is CASSLGDLIVNTEAFF. CDR3 coding DNA: TGCGCCAGCAGCTTGGGGGACTTAATTGTGAACACTGAAGCTTTCTTT.

The chain links TRBV5-4 to TRBJ2-7; 15 bases are shared with TRBD2. With V trimmed by 4 bases and J by 6 bases, 8 bases remained unmatched. The germline V gene encodes CDR1 SGHNT and CDR2 YYREEE (reference sequence). This CDR3 has 16 residues. CDR3 nucleotides: TGTGCCAGCAGCAGGGGACTAGCGGGGGGTACGACCGAGCAGTACTTC. Encoded protein: CASSRGLAGGTTEQYF.

This clonotype was seen only once. This chain joins TRBV12-3 or TRBV12-4 and TRBJ1-4; D is uncertain. There are 15 residues in the CDR3. V lost 5 bases to trimming and J lost 8 bases, with 18 bases between them. The CDR3 protein is CASSPRARPPEKLFF. In DNA form, the CDR3 reads TGTGCCAGCAGTCCTAGGGCCCGACCCCCAGAAAAACTGTTTTTT.

The chain uses TRBV6-1 and TRBJ2-2; no definite D call. CDR3 length: 14 amino acids. V lost 7 bases and J lost 0, with 9 bases in between. CDR1 is MNHNS and CDR2 is SASEGT in the germline V gene. The CDR3 protein is CASKVTPNTGELFF. The CDR3 DNA follows: TGTGCCAGCAAGGTGACACCGAACACCGGGGAGCTGTTTTTT.

The chain joins TRBV4-1 to TRBJ1-2, with unresolved D. This CDR3 is 16 amino acids long. V shed 1 base and J shed 2 bases, with 14 bases lying between them. Germline values: CDR1 MGHRA, CDR2 YSYEKL. The CDR3 nucleotides are TGCGCCAGCAGCCAAGCGTCTCCAGGAGAAAACTATGGCTACACCTTC. This gives the protein CASSQASPGENYGYTF.

This rearrangement joins TRBV12-3 or TRBV12-4 to TRBJ2-2; D possibly corresponds to TRBD1 (5 bases). The length of the CDR3 is 14 residues. V shed 5 bases and J shed 5 bases, with 12 bases lying between them. The CDR3 is CASSPKGWTGELFF. DNA of the CDR3: TGTGCCAGCAGTCCTAAGGGGTGGACCGGGGAGCTGTTTTTT.

This clonotype was seen a handful of times. The chain employs TRBV7-2 and TRBJ1-5; D is uncertain. The germline CDR1 and CDR2 sequences are SGHTA and FQGNSA. Deletions cut 8 bases from V and 5 bases from J, with 10 bases between. This CDR3 spans 12 amino acids. The CDR3: CASSPYDQPQHF. The CDR3, as DNA: TGTGCCAGCTCTCCGTATGATCAGCCCCAGCATTTT. The full variable domain, in which reference TRBV7-2 and TRBJ1-5 provide the parts outside the CDR3, is GAGVSQSPSNKVTEKGKDVELRCDPISGHTALYWYRQSLGQGLEFLIYFQGNSAPDKSGLPSDRFSAERTGGSVSTLTIQRTQQEDSAVYLCASSPYDQPQHFGDGTRLSIL.

This chain connects TRBV7-9 to TRBJ2-7, with 11 bases lining up with TRBD1. Germline lookup yields CDR1 SEHNR and CDR2 FQNEAQ (reference sequence). The trim removed 4 bases at V and 2 bases at J, leaving 7 bases unmatched. The CDR3 spans 16 residues. The CDR3 coding sequence is TGTGCCAGCAGCTCATCGGACAGGGGGCCTACCTACGAGCAGTACTTC. This encodes CASSSSDRGPTYEQYF.

This chain uses TRBV12-3 or TRBV12-4 with TRBJ2-3; TRBD2 aligns across 9 bases. This CDR3 is built from 15 residues. V was pared by 3 bases and J by 4 bases, with 5 bases of the junction left unmatched. The CDR3 coding sequence is TGTGCCAGCAGTTTGGGCGGGGGGGCCGCAGATACGCAGTATTTT. Encoded protein: CASSLGGGAADTQYF.

This clonotype was recorded a few times. The CDR3 sequence is CASSPTLRTQVGGQPQHF. CDR3 nucleotide sequence: TGTGCCAGCAGTCCTACGTTGCGGACACAGGTGGGGGGTCAGCCCCAGCATTTT. The chain couples TRBV6-1 to TRBJ1-5; tentatively, D is TRBD1 (5 bases). Deletions cut 5 bases from V and 6 bases from J, with 26 bases between. The CDR3 is made up of 18 amino acids. Germline CDR1 and CDR2: MNHNS and SASEGT.

The V gene is TRBV11-2, the J gene TRBJ1-1; D ambiguous. The CDR3 has 12 residues. V was clipped by 5 bases and J by 8 bases, with 12 bases between them. The V gene's germline CDR1 is SGHAT and CDR2 FQNNGV. The CDR3 DNA reads as TGTGCCAGCAGCCCAGGACCCGGAGAAGCTTTCTTT. It specifies CASSPGPGEAFF.

In its sample, this clonotype was seen many times. The gene calls are TRBV7-8 and TRBJ2-3, with 7 bases lining up with TRBD2. CDR1 is SGHVS and CDR2 is FQNEAQ in the germline V gene. Trimming took 3 bases from V and 5 from J; bases not matched to a gene: 5. CDR3 length: 14 amino acids. The CDR3 region is CASSFLAARDTQYF. The CDR3 DNA sequence: TGTGCCAGCAGCTTCCTAGCGGCAAGAGATACGCAGTATTTT.

The V call is TRBV30, the J call TRBJ2-1, with 8 nucleotides matching TRBD1. The CDR3 spans 14 residues. V shed 5 bases and J 6 bases; nucleotides not matched to a gene: 9. Germline V lookup: CDR1 GTSNPN, CDR2 SVGIG (reference sequence). CDR3 protein: CAWSQGVGGNEQFF. The CDR3 DNA reads TGTGCCTGGTCACAGGGGGTAGGGGGCAATGAGCAGTTCTTC.

The chain has TRBV9 and TRBJ1-1; maybe TRBD1 (5 bases). The germline V gene encodes CDR1 SGDLS and CDR2 YYNGEE. Between the trimmed V and J ends, which lost 3 bases and 2 bases, there was a span of 11 bases. The CDR3 consists of 14 residues. CDR3 loop: CASSAGTDNTEAFF. The CDR3 coding sequence is TGTGCCAGCAGCGCCGGGACGGACAACACTGAAGCTTTCTTT.

The table lists this clonotype with a few counts. The chain employs TRBV18 and TRBJ1-1; possible D gene TRBD1, 5 bases. V was clipped by 4 bases and J by 3 bases, with 9 bases between them. The CDR3 is 13 amino acids. Germline loops: CDR1 KGHSH, CDR2 LQKENI. The CDR3 coding sequence is TGTGCCAGCTCACAGGGACGGGACACTGAAGCTTTCTTT. Translating gives CASSQGRDTEAFF.

This clonotype was counted many times. The rearrangement uses TRBV7-8 and TRBJ2-2, with D perhaps TRBD2 (6 bases). The germline V and J ends were trimmed by 1 base and 5 bases, with 8 bases remaining between them. CDR3 length equals 14 residues. The germline V gene has CDR1 SGHVS and CDR2 FQNEAQ. CDR3 nucleotide sequence: TGTGCCAGCAGCTTAGGACGGGGGACCGGGGAGCTGTTTTTT. The encoded protein is CASSLGRGTGELFF. The variable domain in full, with the rest retrieved from reference TRBV7-8 and TRBJ2-2, is GAGVSQSPRYKVAKRGQDVALRCDPISGHVSLFWYQQALGQGPEFLTYFQNEAQLDKSGLPSDRFFAERPEGSVSTLKIQRTQQEDSAVYLCASSLGRGTGELFFGEGSRLTVL.

CDR3 sequence reads: CASSLLWFYGYTF. The CDR3 DNA sequence: TGTGCCAGCAGTTTGCTTTGGTTCTATGGCTACACCTTC. This chain links TRBV28 with TRBJ1-2, with D unclear. Looked up from germline, CDR1 is MDHEN and CDR2 is SYDVKM. The CDR3 totals 13 residues. Trimming cost V 3 bases and J 4 bases, with 9 bases left between them.

V usage is TRBV5-1 and J usage is TRBJ1-1, with D unclear. CDR3 length equals 17 residues. Trimming left V 1 base short and J 0 bases short, with 16 bases between. CDR1 SGHRS and CDR2 YFSETQ come from the germline V gene. Here the CDR3 reads CASSLWETHLLNTEAFF. The CDR3, as DNA: TGCGCCAGCAGCTTGTGGGAGACACACCTCTTGAACACTGAAGCTTTCTTT.

Only a few counts were recorded for this clonotype. V usage is TRBV30 and J usage is TRBJ2-1, with TRBD1 matching over 10 bases. Germline V gene data show CDR1 as GTSNPN and CDR2 as SVGIG (reference sequence). CDR3 size: 15 residues. The V and J ends lost 5 bases and 9 bases, in that order; junction bases with no gene match: 13. CDR3 residues: CAWQRDRGMSTEQFF. CDR3 DNA: TGTGCCTGGCAACGGGACAGGGGTATGTCTACTGAGCAGTTCTTC.

The rearrangement uses TRBV4-1 and TRBJ2-3, with D perhaps matching TRBD1 (5 bases). Looked up from germline, CDR1 is MGHRA and CDR2 is YSYEKL. The V end lost 8 bases, the J end lost 0 bases, and 12 bases lay between the germline ends. The CDR3 extends over 14 amino acids. The CDR3 sequence: CASQRGASTDTQYF. CDR3 DNA: TGCGCCAGCCAGCGTGGGGCCAGCACAGATACGCAGTATTTT.

This clonotype appeared many times. The chain's CDR3 is CASSDSSYEQYF. The CDR3, as DNA: TGCGCCAGCAGCGACAGCTCCTACGAGCAGTACTTC. The chain links TRBV5-1 to TRBJ2-7, with a possible D match to TRBD1 (5 bases). Germline CDR1 reads SGHRS; CDR2 reads YFSETQ. The CDR3 covers 12 residues. Trimming took 4 bases from V and 0 from J, leaving 5 bases between them.

The chain has TRBV5-5 and TRBJ1-5; perhaps TRBD1 as D (6 bases). Germline loops: CDR1 SGHKS, CDR2 YYEKEE (reference sequence). The CDR3 runs to 14 residues. V was cut by 1 base and J by 4 bases, with 9 bases left in between. CDR3 protein: CASSLLQGNQPQHF. The CDR3 DNA reads TGTGCCAGCAGCTTGTTACAGGGAAATCAGCCCCAGCATTTT.

This clonotype was found many times. CDR3 loop: CASSLNAGLTYNEQFF. Here the CDR3 DNA reads TGCGCCAGCAGCTTGAACGCGGGACTTACCTACAATGAGCAGTTCTTC. This chain connects TRBV5-1 to TRBJ2-1; D is perhaps TRBD2 (6 bases). Germline loops: CDR1 SGHRS, CDR2 YFSETQ. The CDR3 sequence is 16 residues long. V was cut by 1 base and J by 2 bases, with 13 bases left in between.

There are a few counts of this clonotype. The chain couples TRBV6-5 to TRBJ2-1, with 10 bases identical to TRBD2. The V gene end was trimmed by 0 bases and the J gene end by 3 bases; junction bases not matched to a gene: 8. Germline V CDR1 and CDR2: MNHEY, SVGAGI. The CDR3 has 18 residues. CDR3 sequence (DNA): TGTGCCAGCAGTTACTCGCGGTCTAGCGGGGGTTTCTACAATGAGCAGTTCTTC. Residues: CASSYSRSSGGFYNEQFF.